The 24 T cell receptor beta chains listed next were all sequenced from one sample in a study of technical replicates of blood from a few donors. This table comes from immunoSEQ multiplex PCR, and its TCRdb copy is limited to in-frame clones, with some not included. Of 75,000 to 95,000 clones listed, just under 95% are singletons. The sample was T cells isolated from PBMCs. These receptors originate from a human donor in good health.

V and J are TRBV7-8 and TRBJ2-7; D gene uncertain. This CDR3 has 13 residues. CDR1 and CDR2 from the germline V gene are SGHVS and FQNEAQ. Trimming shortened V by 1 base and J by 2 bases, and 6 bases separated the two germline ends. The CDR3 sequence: CASSLGLAYEQYF. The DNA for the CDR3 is TGTGCCAGCAGCTTAGGTCTAGCCTACGAGCAGTACTTC.

CDR3 sequence (DNA): TGCGCCAGCAGCATTACAGCAAACACTGAAGCTTTCTTT. Translated: CASSITANTEAFF. The rearrangement joins TRBV5-1 to TRBJ1-1; D unresolved. This CDR3 has 13 amino acids. V lost 4 bases and J lost 2, with 9 bases in between. Germline V gives CDR1 SGHRS, CDR2 YFSETQ.

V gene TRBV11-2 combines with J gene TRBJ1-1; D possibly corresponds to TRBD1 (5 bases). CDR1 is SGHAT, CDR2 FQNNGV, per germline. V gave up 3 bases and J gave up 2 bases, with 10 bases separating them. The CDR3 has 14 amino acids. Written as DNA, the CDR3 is TGTGCCAGCAGCTTTGGCGGGGACAACACTGAAGCTTTCTTT. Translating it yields CASSFGGDNTEAFF.

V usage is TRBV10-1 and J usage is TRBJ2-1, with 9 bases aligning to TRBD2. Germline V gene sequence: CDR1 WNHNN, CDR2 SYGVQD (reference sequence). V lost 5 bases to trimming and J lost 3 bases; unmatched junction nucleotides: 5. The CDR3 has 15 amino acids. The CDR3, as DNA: TGCGCCAGCAGTATTAGCGGGAGCCGCTACAATGAGCAGTTCTTC. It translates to CASSISGSRYNEQFF.

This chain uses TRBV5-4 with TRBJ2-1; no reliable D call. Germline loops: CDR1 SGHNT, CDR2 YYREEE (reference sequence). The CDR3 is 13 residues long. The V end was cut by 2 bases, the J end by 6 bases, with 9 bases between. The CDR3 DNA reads TGTGCCAGCAGCTTTATCCGGTCCAATGAGCAGTTCTTC. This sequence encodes CASSFIRSNEQFF.

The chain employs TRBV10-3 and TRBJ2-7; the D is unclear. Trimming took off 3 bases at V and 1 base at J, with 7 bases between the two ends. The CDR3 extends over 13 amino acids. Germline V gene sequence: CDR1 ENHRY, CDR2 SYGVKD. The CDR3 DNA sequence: TGTGCCATCAGTGATTCCCTATCCTACGAGCAGTACTTC. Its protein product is CAISDSLSYEQYF.

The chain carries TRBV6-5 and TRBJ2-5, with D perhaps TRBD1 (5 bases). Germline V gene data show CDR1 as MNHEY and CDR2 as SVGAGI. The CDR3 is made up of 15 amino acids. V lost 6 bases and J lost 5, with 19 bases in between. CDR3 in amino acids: CASSPWTQSGETQYF. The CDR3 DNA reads TGTGCCAGCAGCCCCTGGACACAAAGTGGGGAGACCCAGTACTTC.

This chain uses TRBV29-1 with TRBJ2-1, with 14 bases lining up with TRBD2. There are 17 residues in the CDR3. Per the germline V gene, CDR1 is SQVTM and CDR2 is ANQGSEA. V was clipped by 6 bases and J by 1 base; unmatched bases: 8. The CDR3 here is CSVWTSGGLSSYNEQFF. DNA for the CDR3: TGCAGCGTCTGGACTAGCGGGGGGTTGAGTTCCTACAATGAGCAGTTCTTC.

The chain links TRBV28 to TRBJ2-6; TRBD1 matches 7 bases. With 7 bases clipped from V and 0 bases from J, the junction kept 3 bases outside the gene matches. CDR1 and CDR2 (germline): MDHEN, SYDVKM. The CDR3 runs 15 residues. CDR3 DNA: TGTGCCAGCAAGGGACAGAGCTCTGGGGCCAACGTCCTGACTTTC. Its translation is CASKGQSSGANVLTF.

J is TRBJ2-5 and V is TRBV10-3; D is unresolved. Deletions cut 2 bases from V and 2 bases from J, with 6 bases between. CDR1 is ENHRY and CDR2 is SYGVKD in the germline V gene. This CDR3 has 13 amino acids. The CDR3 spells CAISEVLQETQYF. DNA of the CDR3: TGTGCCATCAGTGAGGTTTTACAAGAGACCCAGTACTTC.

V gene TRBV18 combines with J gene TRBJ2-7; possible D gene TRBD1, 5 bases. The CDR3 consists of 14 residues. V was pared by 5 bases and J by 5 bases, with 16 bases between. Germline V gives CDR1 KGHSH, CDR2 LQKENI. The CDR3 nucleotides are TGTGCCAGCTCATCGACAATCTCAGGGAACGAGCAGTACTTC. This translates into CASSSTISGNEQYF.

In nucleotides, the CDR3 is TGTGCCATCAGCGACGGGACTAGCGGGTTTTGGGAGCAGTACTTC. It translates to CAISDGTSGFWEQYF. The chain combines TRBV10-3 with TRBJ2-7, with 12 bases lining up with TRBD2. CDR3 length equals 15 residues. Germline V lookup: CDR1 ENHRY, CDR2 SYGVKD. The V gene end was trimmed by 6 bases and the J gene end by 7 bases; junction bases not matched to a gene: 10.

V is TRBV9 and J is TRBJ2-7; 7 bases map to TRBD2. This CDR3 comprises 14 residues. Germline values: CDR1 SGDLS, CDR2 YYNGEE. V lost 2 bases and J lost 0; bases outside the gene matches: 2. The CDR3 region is CASSVGRGSYEQYF. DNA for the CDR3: TGTGCCAGCAGCGTGGGGAGGGGCTCCTACGAGCAGTACTTC.

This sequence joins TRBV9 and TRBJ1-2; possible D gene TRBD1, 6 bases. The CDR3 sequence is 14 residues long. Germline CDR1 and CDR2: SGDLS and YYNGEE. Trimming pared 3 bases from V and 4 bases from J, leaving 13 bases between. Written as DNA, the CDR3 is TGTGCCAGCAGCGGGGGACAACGCTTCTATGGCTACACCTTC. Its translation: CASSGGQRFYGYTF.

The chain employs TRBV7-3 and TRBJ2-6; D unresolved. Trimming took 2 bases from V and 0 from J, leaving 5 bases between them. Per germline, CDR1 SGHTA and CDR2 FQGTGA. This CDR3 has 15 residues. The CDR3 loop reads CASSLSISGANVLTF. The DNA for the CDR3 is TGTGCCAGCAGCTTATCCATCTCTGGGGCCAACGTCCTGACTTTC.

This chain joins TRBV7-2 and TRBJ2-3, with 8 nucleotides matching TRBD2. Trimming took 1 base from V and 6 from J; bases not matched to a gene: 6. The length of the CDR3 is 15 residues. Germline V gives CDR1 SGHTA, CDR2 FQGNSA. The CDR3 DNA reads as TGTGCCAGCAGCTTAGTTTCAGCGGGGGCGGATACGCAGTATTTT. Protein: CASSLVSAGADTQYF.

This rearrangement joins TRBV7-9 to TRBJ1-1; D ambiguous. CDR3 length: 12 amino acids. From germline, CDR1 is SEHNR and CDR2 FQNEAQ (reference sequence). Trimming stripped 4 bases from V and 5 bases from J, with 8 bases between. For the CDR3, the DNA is TGTGCCAGCAGCTACGGAGGAACTGAAGCTTTCTTT. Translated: CASSYGGTEAFF.

This chain's CDR3 is CASSSGVSNEKLFF. The CDR3 DNA reads TGTGCCAGCAGCTCAGGGGTATCGAATGAAAAACTGTTTTTT. The gene calls are TRBV2 and TRBJ1-4, with TRBD1 as a possible D gene (6 bases). V shed 6 bases and J shed 5 bases, with 13 bases lying between them. This CDR3 has 14 residues. CDR1 and CDR2 (germline): SNHLY, FYNNEI. Variable domain in full (rest from reference TRBV2 and TRBJ1-4): EPEVTQTPSHQVTQMGQEVILRCVPISNHLYFYWYRQILGQKVEFLVSFYNNEISEKSEIFDDQFSVERPDGSNFTLKIRSTKLEDSAMYFCASSSGVSNEKLFFGSGTQLSVL.

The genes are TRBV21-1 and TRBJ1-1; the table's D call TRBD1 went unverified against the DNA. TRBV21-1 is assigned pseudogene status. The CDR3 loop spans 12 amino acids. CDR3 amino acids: CASSKVGAEAFF. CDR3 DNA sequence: TGTGCCAGCAGCAAAGTAGGGGCTGAAGCTTTCTTT.

CDR3 sequence reads: CASSIWDSAYNEQFF. DNA of the CDR3: TGTGCCAGTAGTATCTGGGACAGTGCCTACAATGAGCAGTTCTTC. The rearrangement links TRBV19 to TRBJ2-1; TRBD1 matches at 7 bases. Germline trimming cut 3 bases from V and 2 bases from J; bases unmatched to any gene: 4. Germline CDR1 and CDR2: LNHDA and SQIVND (reference sequence). This CDR3 is built from 15 residues.

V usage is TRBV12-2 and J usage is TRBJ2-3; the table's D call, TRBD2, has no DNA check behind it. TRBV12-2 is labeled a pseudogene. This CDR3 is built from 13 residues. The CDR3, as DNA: TGTGCAAGTCGCTTAGCGCGGGGGGATACGCAGTATTTT. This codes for CASRLARGDTQYF.

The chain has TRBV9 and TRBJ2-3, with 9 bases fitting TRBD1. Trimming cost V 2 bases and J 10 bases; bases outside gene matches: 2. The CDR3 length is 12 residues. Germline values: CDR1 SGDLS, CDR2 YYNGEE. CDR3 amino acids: CASSVRQGAQYF. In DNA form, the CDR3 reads TGTGCCAGCAGCGTCCGACAGGGGGCGCAGTATTTT.

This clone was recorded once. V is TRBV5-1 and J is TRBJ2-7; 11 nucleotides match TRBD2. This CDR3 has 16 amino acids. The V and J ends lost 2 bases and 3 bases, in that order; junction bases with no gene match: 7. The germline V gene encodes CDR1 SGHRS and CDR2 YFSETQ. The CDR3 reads CASSLTSGRGSYEQYF. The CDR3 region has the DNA TGCGCCAGCAGCTTAACTAGCGGGAGAGGGAGCTACGAGCAGTACTTC.

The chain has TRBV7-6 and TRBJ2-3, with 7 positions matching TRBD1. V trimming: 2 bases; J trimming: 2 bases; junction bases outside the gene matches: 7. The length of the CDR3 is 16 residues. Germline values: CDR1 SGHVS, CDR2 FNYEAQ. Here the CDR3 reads CASSLFGTDPTDTQYF. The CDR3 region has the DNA TGTGCCAGCAGCTTATTTGGGACAGACCCCACAGATACGCAGTATTTT.